This is a list of T cell receptor beta chains from one sample in a study of Ad26.COV2.S vaccination and SARS-CoV-2 variants. TCRdb keeps only in-frame clones here, not all; method: immunoSEQ multiplex PCR. This sample has approximately 300,000 clones; about 86% occur once, and the top ten carry 1.9%. This specimen was peripheral blood, taken in a trial of Ad26.COV2.S vaccine versus placebo. Source of these receptors: a person aged 18-65 years who received the Ad26.COV2.S COVID-19 vaccine or a placebo. Both conserved end residues are trimmed from each CDR3.

TRBV5-6,TRBJ1-1,ASSFIYRGGRTEAF
TRBV27,TRBJ2-1,ASSLSTGNNEQF
TRBV7-9,TRBJ2-2,ASQSDRRNTGELF
TRBV18,TRBJ2-7,ASSPDGQGTYEQY
TRBV18,TRBJ2-5,ASSPREETQY
TRBV4-1,TRBJ1-1,ASSQGQVNTEAF
TRBV7-3,TRBJ2-3,ASSLGPGGITDTQY
TRBV3-1/TRBV3-2,TRBJ1-1,ASSQEPTQGITEAF
TRBV5-6,TRBJ1-6,ASSFYRGPGSPLH
TRBV5-1,TRBJ1-2,ASSLEGGDGYT
TRBV30,TRBJ1-1,ASRGRITEAF
TRBV16,TRBJ2-7,ASSQPGQGIYEQY
TRBV4-3,TRBJ1-2,ASSQDGLASYGYT
TRBV19,TRBJ2-5,ASSIGRGAETQY
TRBV24-1,TRBJ2-2,ATSDPGGSNTGELF
TRBV5-1,TRBJ1-1,ASGRGGDTEAF
TRBV9,TRBJ1-2,ASSVGQGGYGYT
TRBV13,TRBJ2-2,ASSLRTSSYTGELF
TRBV10-3,TRBJ2-4,AISERTGLTKNIQY
TRBV19,TRBJ1-1,ASSLMDRGNTEAF
TRBV7-2,TRBJ1-3,ASSLNAVSGNTIY
TRBV7-6,TRBJ2-3,ASSLGRGQSTDTQY
TRBV6-5,TRBJ1-5,ATSRGQGNQPQH
TRBV7-8,TRBJ2-7,ASSLAGTYEQY
TRBV7-2,TRBJ2-2,ASSDNLGGLGTGELF
TRBV4-2,TRBJ1-1,ASSQDRSTEAF
TRBV19,TRBJ1-6,ASSTLRGESPLH
TRBV27,TRBJ2-6,ASSSGRLSGANVLT
TRBV6-2/TRBV6-3,TRBJ1-2,ASSYDGPNYGYT
TRBV5-4,TRBJ2-2,ASSSGGTGGSRPAGELF
TRBV2,TRBJ2-2,ASRGPGSGGGARTGELF
TRBV6-5,TRBJ1-2,ASSYVSGGVT
TRBV6-1,TRBJ1-2,ASSESLGYGYT
TRBV10-3,TRBJ2-3,AIRLAGLDTQY
TRBV3-1/TRBV3-2,TRBJ1-2,ASSQGGMRRGYYGYT
TRBV5-1,TRBJ2-3,ASSYDGDTQY
TRBV28,TRBJ1-3,ASSLFRGSGNTIY
TRBV5-4,TRBJ1-1,ASSLGVGREGNTEAF
TRBV7-9,TRBJ2-1,ASSLDLRQGFINEQF
TRBV18,TRBJ2-3,ASSPFSGGYTDTQY
TRBV9,TRBJ2-4,ASSAGTLGDIQY
TRBV10-3,TRBJ2-2,AIGTDRDLTGELF
TRBV5-1,TRBJ2-6,ASSVQGYGANVLT
TRBV7-2,TRBJ2-5,ASSLKRGAQETQY
TRBV9,TRBJ1-1,ASSTANTEAF